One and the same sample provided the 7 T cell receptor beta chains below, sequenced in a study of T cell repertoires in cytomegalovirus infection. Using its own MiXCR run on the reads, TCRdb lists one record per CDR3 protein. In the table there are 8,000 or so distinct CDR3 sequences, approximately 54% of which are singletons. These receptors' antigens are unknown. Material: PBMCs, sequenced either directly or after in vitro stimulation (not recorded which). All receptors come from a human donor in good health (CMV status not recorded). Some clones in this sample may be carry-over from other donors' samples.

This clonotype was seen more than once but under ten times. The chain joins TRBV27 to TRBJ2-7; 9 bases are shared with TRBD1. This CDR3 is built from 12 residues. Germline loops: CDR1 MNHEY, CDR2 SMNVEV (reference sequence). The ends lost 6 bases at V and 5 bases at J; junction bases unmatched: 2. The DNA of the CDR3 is TGTGCCAGCAGACAGGGGGCCAACGAGCAGTACTTC. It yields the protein CASRQGANEQYF.

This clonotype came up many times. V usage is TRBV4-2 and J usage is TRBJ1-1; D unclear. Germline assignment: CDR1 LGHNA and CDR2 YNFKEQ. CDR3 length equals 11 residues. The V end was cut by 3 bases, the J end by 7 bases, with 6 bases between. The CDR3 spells CASSHEGEAFF. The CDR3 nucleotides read TGTGCCAGCAGCCACGAGGGTGAAGCTTTCTTT.

This CDR3 is CASSFGLAGAETQYF. CDR3 DNA: TGTGCCAGCAGCTTCGGACTAGCGGGGGCAGAGACCCAGTACTTC. This chain links TRBV7-2 with TRBJ2-5; TRBD2 matches 13 bases. Germline CDR1 and CDR2: SGHTA and FQGNSA. The length of the CDR3 is 15 residues. With 3 bases clipped from V and 4 bases from J, the junction kept 2 bases outside the gene matches. The entire variable domain, with the rest obtained from reference TRBV7-2 and TRBJ2-5, is as follows: GAGVSQSPSNKVTEKGKDVELRCDPISGHTALYWYRQSLGQGLEFLIYFQGNSAPDKSGLPSDRFSAERTGGSVSTLTIQRTQQEDSAVYLCASSFGLAGAETQYFGPGTRLLVL.

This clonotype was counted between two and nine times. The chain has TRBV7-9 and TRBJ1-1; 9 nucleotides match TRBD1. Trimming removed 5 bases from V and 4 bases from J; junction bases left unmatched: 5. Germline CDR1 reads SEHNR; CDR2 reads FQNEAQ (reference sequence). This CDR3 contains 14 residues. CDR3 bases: TGTGCCAGCAGCCTCGGGACAGGGATCACTGAAGCTTTCTTT. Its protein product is CASSLGTGITEAFF.

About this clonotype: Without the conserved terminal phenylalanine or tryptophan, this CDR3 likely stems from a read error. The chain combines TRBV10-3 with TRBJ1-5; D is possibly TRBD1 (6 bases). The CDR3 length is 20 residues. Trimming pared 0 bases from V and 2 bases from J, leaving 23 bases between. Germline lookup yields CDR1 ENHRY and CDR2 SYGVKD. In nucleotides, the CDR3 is TGTGCCATCAGTGAGTCGGAACAGGGTAGTGACGAGACGCGCAATCAGCCCCAGCATTTG. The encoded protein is CAISESEQGSDETRNQPQHL.

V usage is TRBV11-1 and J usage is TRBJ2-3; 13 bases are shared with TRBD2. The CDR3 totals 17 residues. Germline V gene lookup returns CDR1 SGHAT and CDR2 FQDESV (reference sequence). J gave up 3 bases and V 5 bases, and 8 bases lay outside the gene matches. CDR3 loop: CASSLPGLAGRTDTQYF. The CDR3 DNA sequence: TGTGCCAGCAGCCTCCCGGGACTAGCGGGACGAACAGATACGCAGTATTTT.

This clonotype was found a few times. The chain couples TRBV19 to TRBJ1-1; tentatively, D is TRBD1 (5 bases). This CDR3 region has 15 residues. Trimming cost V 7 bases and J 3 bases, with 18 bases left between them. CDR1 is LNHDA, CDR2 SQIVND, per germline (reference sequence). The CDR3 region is CASKSTGTGHTEAFF. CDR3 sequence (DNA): TGTGCCAGTAAAAGCACAGGAACGGGGCACACTGAAGCTTTCTTT.